The 2 T cell receptor beta chains below were found in one sample sequenced in a study of Graves' ophthalmopathy and Graves' hyperthyroidism. Amplification targeted the TCR beta CDR3 regions, with RNA transcripts as the source material. HTBI primers were used in a first-round RT-PCR, which preceded a second-round multiplex PCR. TCRdb independently ran MiXCR on the multiplex PCR reads; one entry per CDR3 protein. The profile shows over 650,000 distinct CDR3 sequences, over 40% of them singletons. Sequencing was carried out using peripheral blood. These receptors all come from an adult man with Graves' ophthalmopathy.

There are a few counts of this clonotype. This chain connects TRBV6-5 to TRBJ2-7; the D call may be TRBD1 or TRBD2 (6 bases each). The germline gives CDR1 MNHEY, CDR2 SVGAGI. The CDR3 spans 13 residues. V was trimmed by 8 bases and J by 2 bases, leaving 13 bases between them. CDR3 sequence (DNA): TGTGCCAGCGCCTCGGGGGCCACCTACGAGCAGTACTTC. Protein sequence: CASASGATYEQYF.

This clonotype was found many times. The chain recombines TRBV5-6 with TRBJ1-1; D is ambiguous. V gave up 0 bases and J gave up 9 bases, with 9 bases separating them. The CDR3 runs to 12 residues. The germline V gene has CDR1 SGHDT and CDR2 YYEEEE. The CDR3: CASSLGAVQAFF. The CDR3 region has the DNA TGTGCCAGCAGCTTGGGAGCTGTTCAAGCTTTCTTT. Filled out from reference TRBV5-6 and TRBJ1-1, the complete variable domain reads DAGVTQSPTHLIKTRGQQVTLRCSPKSGHDTVSWYQQALGQGPQFIFQYYEEEERQRGNFPDRFSGHQFPNYSSELNVNALLLGDSALYLCASSLGAVQAFFGQGTRLTVV.